Listed here is a single T cell receptor beta chain. In the study's own analysis: The authors estimated nucleated cell counts from reference gene primer amplification. Libraries were prepared by immunoSEQ multiplex PCR; TCRdb keeps only in-frame clonotypes and omits some of them. The V and J calls and clone size come from that table; D and trimming were worked out from the DNA. Among 100,000 to 150,000 clones, around nine tenths were seen once, and the ten largest hold roughly an eighth. Unmatched junction bases numbered 8, after V lost 6 bases and J lost 2 bases. In germline, CDR1 is MNHEY, CDR2 SMNVEV (reference sequence). The CDR3 has 15 amino acids. The Seattle site enrolled patients during active infection and followed them longitudinally. This entry is derived from a study of blood T cell repertoires in COVID-19. For the study at large: Some COVID-19 samples were acute and others convalescent; all came from the United States, Italy and Spain. Nucleic acid was either cDNA or gDNA, and it came from T cells, B-cell-depleted T cells, or PBMCs.

V is TRBV27 and J is TRBJ2-7, with 9 bases matching TRBD2. The sequence was obtained from a woman in her sixties or seventies with COVID-19, enrolled during active disease. Sequencing was performed on peripheral blood. CDR3 sequence reads: CASRSGTSMPYEQYF. The CDR3 bases are TGTGCCAGCAGATCCGGGACTAGCATGCCCTACGAGCAGTACTTC.